This TCR beta chain originates from a study of blood T cell repertoires in COVID-19. About the research overall: The samples span acute and convalescent COVID-19 from the United States, Italy and Spain. The cDNA or gDNA used as material had been derived from T cells, B-cell-depleted T cells, or PBMCs.

It was during active infection that Seattle patients were enrolled and then longitudinally followed. Authors' methods: Using reference gene primer amplification, nucleated cell counts were estimated. Using immunoSEQ multiplex PCR, the repertoire was profiled, and TCRdb retains in-frame clones only, with some absent. The V and J calls and clone size are taken from that table; D and trimming were inferred from the DNA. The sample consists of hundreds of thousands of clones, 75% to 90% of them appearing once. This CDR3 is 16 amino acids long. The trim removed 3 bases at V and 2 bases at J, leaving 5 bases unmatched. Germline values: CDR1 SNHLY, CDR2 FYNNEI.

This TCR was recovered from a woman aged 50 to 60 with COVID-19, enrolled during active disease. Sequencing used peripheral blood. The chain employs TRBV2 and TRBJ2-3; 10 bases line up with TRBD2. The CDR3 DNA is TGTGCCAGCAGTGAGCTAGCGGGAGCCCTCACAGATACGCAGTATTTT. It encodes CASSELAGALTDTQYF. Together with reference TRBV2 and TRBJ2-3, the CDR3 gives the full variable domain: EPEVTQTPSHQVTQMGQEVILRCVPISNHLYFYWYRQILGQKVEFLVSFYNNEISEKSEIFDDQFSVERPDGSNFTLKIRSTKLEDSAMYFCASSELAGALTDTQYFGPGTRLTVL.